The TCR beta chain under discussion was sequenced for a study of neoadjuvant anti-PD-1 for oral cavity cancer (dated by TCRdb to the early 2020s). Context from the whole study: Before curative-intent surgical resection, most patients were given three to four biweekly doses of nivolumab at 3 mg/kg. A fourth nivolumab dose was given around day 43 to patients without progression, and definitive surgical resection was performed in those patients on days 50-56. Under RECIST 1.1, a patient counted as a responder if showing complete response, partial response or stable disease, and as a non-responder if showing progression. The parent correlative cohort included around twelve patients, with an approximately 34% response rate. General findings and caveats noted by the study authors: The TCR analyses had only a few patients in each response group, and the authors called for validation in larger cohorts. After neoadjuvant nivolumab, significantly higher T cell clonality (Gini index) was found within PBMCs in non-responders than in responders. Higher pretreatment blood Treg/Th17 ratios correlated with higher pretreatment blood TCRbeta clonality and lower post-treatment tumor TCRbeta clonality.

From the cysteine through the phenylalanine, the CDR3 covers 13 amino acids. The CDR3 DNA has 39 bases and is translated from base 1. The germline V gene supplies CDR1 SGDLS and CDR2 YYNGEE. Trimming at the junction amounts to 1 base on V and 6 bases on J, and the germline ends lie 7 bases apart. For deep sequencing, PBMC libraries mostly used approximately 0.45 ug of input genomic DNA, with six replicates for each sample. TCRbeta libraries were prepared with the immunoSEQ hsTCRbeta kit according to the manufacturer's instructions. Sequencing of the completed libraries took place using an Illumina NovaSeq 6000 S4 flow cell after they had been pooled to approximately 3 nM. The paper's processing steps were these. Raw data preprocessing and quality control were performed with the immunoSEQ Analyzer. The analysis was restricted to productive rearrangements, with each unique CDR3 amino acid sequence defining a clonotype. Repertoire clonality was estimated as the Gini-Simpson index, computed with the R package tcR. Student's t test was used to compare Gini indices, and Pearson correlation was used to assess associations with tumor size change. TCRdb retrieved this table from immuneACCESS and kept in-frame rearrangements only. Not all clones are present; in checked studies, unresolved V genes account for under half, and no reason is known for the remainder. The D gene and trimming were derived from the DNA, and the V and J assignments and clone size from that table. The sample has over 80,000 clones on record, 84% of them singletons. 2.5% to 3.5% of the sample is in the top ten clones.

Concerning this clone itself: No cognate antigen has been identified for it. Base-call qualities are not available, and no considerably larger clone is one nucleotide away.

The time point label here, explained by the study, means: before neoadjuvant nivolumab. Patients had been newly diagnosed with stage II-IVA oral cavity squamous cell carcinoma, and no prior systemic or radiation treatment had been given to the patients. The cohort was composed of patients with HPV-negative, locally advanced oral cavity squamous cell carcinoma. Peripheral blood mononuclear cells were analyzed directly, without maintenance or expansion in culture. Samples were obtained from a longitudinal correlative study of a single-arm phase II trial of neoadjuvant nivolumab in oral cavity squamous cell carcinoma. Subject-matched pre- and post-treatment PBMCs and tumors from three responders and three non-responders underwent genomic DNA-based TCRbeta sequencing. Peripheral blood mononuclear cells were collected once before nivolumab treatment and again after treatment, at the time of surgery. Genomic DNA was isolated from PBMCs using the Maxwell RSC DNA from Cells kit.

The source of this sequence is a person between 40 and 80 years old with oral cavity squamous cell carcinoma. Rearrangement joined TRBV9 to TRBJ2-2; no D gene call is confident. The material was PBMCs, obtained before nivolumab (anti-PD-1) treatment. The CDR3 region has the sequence CASSVFSPGELFF. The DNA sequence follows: TGTGCCAGCAGCGTATTCTCCCCCGGGGAGCTGTTTTTT. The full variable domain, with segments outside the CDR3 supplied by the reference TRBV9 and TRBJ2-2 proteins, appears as DSGVTQTPKHLITATGQRVTLRCSPRSGDLSVYWYQQSLDQGLQFLIQYYNGEERAKGNILERFSAQQFPDLHSELNLSSLELGDSALYFCASSVFSPGELFFGEGSRLTVL.